Reported below is one T cell receptor beta chain. Clones were read by immunoSEQ multiplex PCR, and TCRdb kept only the in-frame ones, dropping some. The sample holds 75,000 to 100,000 clones, more than 75% seen once. This specimen belongs to a study of OX40 agonist ivuxolimab in advanced cancers. About the research overall: Mean age 60 years, range about 23 to 80; roughly 82% male.

J lost 5 bases, V lost 7 bases, and 5 bases had no gene match. Germline V gene data show CDR1 as SNHLY and CDR2 as FYNNEI. The CDR3 is 13 residues long. This sequence joins TRBV2 and TRBJ1-1, with 9 bases fitting TRBD1. The specimen was CD4+ or CD8+ T cells sorted from blood, collected in a trial of the OX40 agonist ivuxolimab. This receptor was taken from an adult with an advanced solid tumor such as melanoma, head and neck, liver or kidney cancer. The CDR3 here is CASTGQGMTEAFF. The CDR3 region has the DNA TGTGCCAGCACGGGACAGGGAATGACTGAAGCTTTCTTT.